This T cell receptor beta chain emerged from a study of blood T cell repertoires in COVID-19. Study-level background: Sites across the United States, Italy and Spain contributed samples from acute and convalescent COVID-19. From T cells, B-cell-depleted T cells, or PBMCs came the material, which was cDNA or gDNA.

Study processing details: Reference gene primer amplification yielded estimated nucleated cell counts. Profiling relied on immunoSEQ multiplex PCR, and the TCRdb table lists in-frame clones only, not all of them. V, J and clone size are those of that table, while D and trimming were read from the DNA. The table lists 90,000 to 120,000 clones, over 75% of them singletons. Germline trimming cut 4 bases from V and 5 bases from J; bases unmatched to any gene: 7. This CDR3 has 15 amino acids. Germline-derived CDR1 and CDR2 are LNHDA and SQIVND (reference sequence). The sequenced sample consisted of peripheral blood. The rearrangement links TRBV19 to TRBJ1-4, with 7 positions matching TRBD1. This sequence was found in a woman in her seventies with acute or convalescent COVID-19. The CDR3 DNA reads TGTGCCAGTAGTAGTTCGGACAGGACCAATGAAAAACTGTTTTTT. Translating it yields CASSSSDRTNEKLFF.